These 10 T cell receptor beta chains share one sample of origin, sequenced in a study of blood T cells in healthy people across ages. Through a sample-barcoded 5' primer and a J-beta primer mix, a second PCR was run for about 6 to 11 cycles. Using its own MiXCR run on the 5' RACE reads, TCRdb lists one record per CDR3 protein. The sample shows nearly 800,000 distinct CDR3 sequences, about 61% of them seen only once. The sequenced sample was blood. Receptors originate from a man aged 40-50 years in good health.

The V call is TRBV5-1, the J call TRBJ2-5; D might be TRBD2 (6 bases). This CDR3 has 15 amino acids. Trimming left V 3 bases short and J 1 base short, with 13 bases between. The germline V gene has CDR1 SGHRS and CDR2 YFSETQ. The CDR3 coding sequence is TGCGCCAGCAGCTCTTACCTGGGGGGCCAAGAGACCCAGTACTTC. This translates into CASSSYLGGQETQYF.

The chain's CDR3 is CASSLGQDNFYGYTF. The CDR3 region has the DNA TGTGCCAGCTCACTCGGACAGGACAACTTCTATGGCTACACCTTC. The rearrangement links TRBV18 to TRBJ1-2; TRBD1 agrees at 7 bases. The CDR3 loop spans 15 amino acids. Germline V gives CDR1 KGHSH, CDR2 LQKENI. V shed 4 bases and J 4 bases; nucleotides not matched to a gene: 9.

This clonotype was observed once. One end of the junction is discordant with germline, which a read error may explain. The genes are TRBV10-2 and TRBJ2-7, with D maybe TRBD2 (6 bases). The germline V gene encodes CDR1 WSHSY and CDR2 SAAADI. This CDR3 is built from 14 residues. For the CDR3, the DNA is TGCACCAGCAGTTTGGGAGGACCTGTTTACGAGCAGTACTTC. Its translation is CTSSLGGPVYEQYF.

A few counts support this clonotype. The V and J genes are TRBV27 and TRBJ2-7, with 8 nucleotides matching TRBD1. The germline V gene encodes CDR1 MNHEY and CDR2 SMNVEV (reference sequence). Trimming cost V 2 bases and J 2 bases; bases outside gene matches: 11. The CDR3 extends over 17 amino acids. CDR3 DNA: TGTGCCAGCAGTTTACTCTCCCCAGGGGGCTACCCCTACGAGCAGTACTTC. Protein product: CASSLLSPGGYPYEQYF.

This sequence joins TRBV5-1 and TRBJ2-7; 7 positions agree with TRBD1. CDR1 is SGHRS and CDR2 is YFSETQ in the germline V gene. The CDR3 spans 16 residues. Trimming cost V 3 bases and J 3 bases; bases outside gene matches: 12. This chain's CDR3 is CASSSESTGTSYEQYF. CDR3 bases: TGCGCCAGCAGCTCAGAATCGACAGGGACCAGCTACGAGCAGTACTTC. Full variable domain (remainder filled in from reference TRBV5-1 and TRBJ2-7): KAGVTQTPRYLIKTRGQQVTLSCSPISGHRSVSWYQQTPGQGLQFLFEYFSETQRNKGNFPGRFSGRQFSNSRSEMNVSTLELGDSALYLCASSSESTGTSYEQYFGPGTRLTVT.

The chain links TRBV7-2 to TRBJ2-7, with 9 bases aligning to TRBD2. The trim removed 5 bases at V and 6 bases at J, leaving 14 bases unmatched. CDR1 and CDR2 (germline): SGHTA, FQGNSA. The CDR3 covers 16 residues. For the CDR3, the DNA is TGTGCCAGCAGCCCGCGGGCTAGCGGGAACCTCGGCGAGCAGTACTTC. Protein sequence: CASSPRASGNLGEQYF.

The chain is built from TRBV27 and TRBJ2-7; 7 nucleotides match TRBD1. The J call may be mistaken, given a closer DNA end match to TRBJ2-5. CDR3 size: 13 residues. Germline V lookup: CDR1 MNHEY, CDR2 SMNVEV (reference sequence). CDR3 protein: CASSFGTVETQYF. CDR3 sequence (DNA): TGTGCCAGCAGTTTTGGGACAGTTGAGACCCAGTACTTC.

This clonotype was seen a few times. The chain couples TRBV7-9 to TRBJ1-6, with D unresolved. In germline, CDR1 is SEHNR, CDR2 FQNEAQ (reference sequence). This CDR3 contains 13 residues. Trimming stripped 5 bases from V and 5 bases from J, with 7 bases between. CDR3 coding DNA: TGTGCCAGCAGCCAAGATCATAATTCACCCCTCCACTTT. It codes for CASSQDHNSPLHF. Complete variable domain (other parts from reference TRBV7-9 and TRBJ1-6): DTGVSQNPRHKITKRGQNVTFRCDPISEHNRLYWYRQTLGQGPEFLTYFQNEAQLEKSRLLSDRFSAERPKGSFSTLEIQRTEQGDSAMYLCASSQDHNSPLHFGNGTRLTVT.

The rearrangement uses TRBV6-5 and TRBJ2-1; D unresolved. The CDR3 extends over 14 amino acids. In germline, CDR1 is MNHEY, CDR2 SVGAGI. V gave up 3 bases and J gave up 6 bases, with 12 bases separating them. The DNA of the CDR3 is TGTGCCAGCAGTTATGCCGTCGCGATCAATGAGCAGTTCTTC. Translation: CASSYAVAINEQFF.

This clonotype was found a few times. V is TRBV4-2 and J is TRBJ1-1, with 7 positions matching TRBD1. The V segment lost 2 bases and the J segment 4 bases; nucleotides outside the gene matches: 7. The CDR3 contains 15 residues. From germline, CDR1 is LGHNA and CDR2 YNFKEQ. For the CDR3, the DNA is TGTGCCAGCAGCCAAAGAACGACAGGGAGCACTGAAGCTTTCTTT. As protein: CASSQRTTGSTEAFF.